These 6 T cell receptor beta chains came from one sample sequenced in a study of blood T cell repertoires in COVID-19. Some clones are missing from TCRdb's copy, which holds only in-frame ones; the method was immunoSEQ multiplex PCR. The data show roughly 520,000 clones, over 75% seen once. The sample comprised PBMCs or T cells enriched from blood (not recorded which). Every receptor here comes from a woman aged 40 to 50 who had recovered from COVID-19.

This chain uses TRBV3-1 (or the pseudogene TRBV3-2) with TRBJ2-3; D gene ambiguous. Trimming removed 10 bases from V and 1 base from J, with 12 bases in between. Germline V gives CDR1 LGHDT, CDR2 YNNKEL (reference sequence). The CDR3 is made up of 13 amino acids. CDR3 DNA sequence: TGTGCCACCATGGGTAGCCGCACAGATACGCAGTATTTT. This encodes CATMGSRTDTQYF.

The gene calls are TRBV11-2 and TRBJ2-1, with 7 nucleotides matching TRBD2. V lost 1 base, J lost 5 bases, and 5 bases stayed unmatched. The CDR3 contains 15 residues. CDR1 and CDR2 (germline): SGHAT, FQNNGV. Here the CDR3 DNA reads TGTGCCAGCAGCTTAGGTAGACTAGCAGACAATGAGCAGTTCTTC. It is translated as CASSLGRLADNEQFF. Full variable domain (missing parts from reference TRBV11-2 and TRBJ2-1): EAGVAQSPRYKIIEKRQSVAFWCNPISGHATLYWYQQILGQGPKLLIQFQNNGVVDDSQLPKDRFSAERLKGVDSTLKIQPAKLEDSAVYLCASSLGRLADNEQFFGPGTRLTVL.

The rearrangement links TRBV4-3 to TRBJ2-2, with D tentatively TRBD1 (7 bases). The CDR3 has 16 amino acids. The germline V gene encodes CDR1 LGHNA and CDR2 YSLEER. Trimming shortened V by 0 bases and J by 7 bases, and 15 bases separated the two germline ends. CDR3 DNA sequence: TGCGCCAGCAGCCAAGATGGGGCAGGGGGGTACGGGGAGCTGTTTTTT. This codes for CASSQDGAGGYGELFF.

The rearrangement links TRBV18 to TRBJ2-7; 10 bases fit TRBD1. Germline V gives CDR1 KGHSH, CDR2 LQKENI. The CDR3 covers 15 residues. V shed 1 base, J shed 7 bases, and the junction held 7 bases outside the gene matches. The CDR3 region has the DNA TGTGCCAGCTCACCACTAGGACAGGGGGAGGGTGAGCAGTACTTC. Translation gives CASSPLGQGEGEQYF.

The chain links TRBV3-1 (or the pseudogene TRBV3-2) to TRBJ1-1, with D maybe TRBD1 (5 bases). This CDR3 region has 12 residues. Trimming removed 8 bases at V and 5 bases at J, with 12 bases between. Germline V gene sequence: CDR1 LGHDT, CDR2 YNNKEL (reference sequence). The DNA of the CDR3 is TGTGCCAGCCTTGATACAGGAACTGAAGCTTTCTTT. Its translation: CASLDTGTEAFF.

The chain's CDR3 is CSVEDWGQGNTEAFF. The CDR3 DNA is TGCAGCGTTGAAGACTGGGGACAGGGGAACACTGAAGCTTTCTTT. V is TRBV29-1 and J is TRBJ1-1; 9 bases match TRBD1. Germline loops: CDR1 SQVTM, CDR2 ANQGSEA. This CDR3 is built from 15 residues. Losses at the gene ends were 0 bases for V and 1 base for J; bases not matched to a gene: 3.